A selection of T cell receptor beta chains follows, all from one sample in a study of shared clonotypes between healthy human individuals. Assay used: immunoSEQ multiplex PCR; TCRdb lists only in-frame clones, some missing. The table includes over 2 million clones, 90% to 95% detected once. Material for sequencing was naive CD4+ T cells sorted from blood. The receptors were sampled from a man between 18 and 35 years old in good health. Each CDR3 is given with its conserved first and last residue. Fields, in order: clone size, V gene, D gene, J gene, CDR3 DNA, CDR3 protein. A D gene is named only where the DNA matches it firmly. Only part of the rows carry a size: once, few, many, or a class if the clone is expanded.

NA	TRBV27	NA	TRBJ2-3	TGTGCCAGCAGTTTGAGTTGGAGGGGCAGCACAGATACGCAGTATTTT	CASSLSWRGSTDTQYF
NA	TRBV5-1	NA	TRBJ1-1	TGCGCCAGCAGCTTACGGGACGGGAACACTGAAGCTTTCTTT	CASSLRDGNTEAFF
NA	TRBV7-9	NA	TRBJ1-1	TGTGCCAGCAGCTTAGTTTCGGCGGGGGAGGCTGAAGCTTTCTTT	CASSLVSAGEAEAFF
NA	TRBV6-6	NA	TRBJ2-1	TGTGCCAGCAGTTACGCGCTCTGGTATGAGCAGTTCTTC	CASSYALWYEQFF
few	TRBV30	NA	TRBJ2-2	TGTGCCTGGAGTGTAATAGGTCCCCCCGGGGAGCTGTTTTTT	CAWSVIGPPGELFF
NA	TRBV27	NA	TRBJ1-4	TGTGCCAGCAAAGAGACCGCTCCTACAGCTAATGAAAAACTGTTTTTT	CASKETAPTANEKLFF
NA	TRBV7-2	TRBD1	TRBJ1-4	TGTGCCAGCAGCTCGGGACAGATGACAACTAATGAAAAACTGTTTTTT	CASSSGQMTTNEKLFF
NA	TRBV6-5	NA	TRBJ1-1	TGTGCCAGCAGCAGACAGCCGGGCACTGAAGCTTTCTTT	CASSRQPGTEAFF
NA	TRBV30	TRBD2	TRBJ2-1	TGTGCCTGGAGTAACGGGGGGAATCTTGTGAATGAGCAGTTCTTC	CAWSNGGNLVNEQFF
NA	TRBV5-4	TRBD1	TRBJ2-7	TGTGCCAGCAGCTTTCCCGGGACAGGGGTCCACGAGCAGTACTTC	CASSFPGTGVHEQYF
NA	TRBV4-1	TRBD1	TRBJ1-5	TGCGCCAGCAGCCTAGAAGGGTTGGTCGGGACAGCTAATCAGCCCCAGCATTTT	CASSLEGLVGTANQPQHF
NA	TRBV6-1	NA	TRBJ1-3	TGTGCCAGCAGTGAAAGACGGGCAGTCTCTGGAAACACCATATATTTT	CASSERRAVSGNTIYF
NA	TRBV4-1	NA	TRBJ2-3	TGCGCCAGCAGCCAAGAGGTAGCGACTAGCACAGATACGCAGTATTTT	CASSQEVATSTDTQYF
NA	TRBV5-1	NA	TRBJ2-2	TGCGCCACCAGGAGGTACACCGGGGAGCTGTTTTTT	CATRRYTGELFF
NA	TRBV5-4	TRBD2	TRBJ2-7	TGTGCCAGCAGCCCTACTAGCGACCTCTACGAGCAGTACTTC	CASSPTSDLYEQYF
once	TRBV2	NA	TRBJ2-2	TGTGCCAGCAATAGGGGGGACACCGGGGAGCTGTTTTTT	CASNRGDTGELFF
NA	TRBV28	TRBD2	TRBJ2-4	TGTGCCAGCAACCCTAGCGGGGTCAAAAACATTCAGTACTTC	CASNPSGVKNIQYF
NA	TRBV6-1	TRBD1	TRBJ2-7	TGTGCCAGCAGTTTAAAGACAGGGGCCTACGAGCAGTACTTC	CASSLKTGAYEQYF
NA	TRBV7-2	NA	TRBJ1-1	TGTGCCAGCAGCGATATAGGCGGGGGGCGAAACACTGAAGCTTTCTTT	CASSDIGGGRNTEAFF
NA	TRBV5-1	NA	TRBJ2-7	TGCGCCAGCAGCGTTTCCGGACGCTTAGTCGAGCAGTACTTC	CASSVSGRLVEQYF
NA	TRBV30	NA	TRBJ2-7	TGTGCCTGGAGTGTACGTAGCGGCCTTAGCTCCTACGAGCAGTACTTC	CAWSVRSGLSSYEQYF
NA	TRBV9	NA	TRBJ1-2	TGTGCCAGCAGCGTAGCTAGCGGCAGCTATGGCTACACCTTC	CASSVASGSYGYTF
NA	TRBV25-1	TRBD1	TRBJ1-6	TGTGCCAGCAGTGAATTAGGACAGGGCAGGGATTCACCCCTCCACTTT	CASSELGQGRDSPLHF
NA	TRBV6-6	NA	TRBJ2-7	TGTGCCAGCAGTTACTCGGCCCCGAGAGAGTACGAGCAGTACTTC	CASSYSAPREYEQYF
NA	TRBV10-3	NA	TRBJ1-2	TGTGCCATCAGTGGGCAGTTCTATGGCTACACCTTC	CAISGQFYGYTF
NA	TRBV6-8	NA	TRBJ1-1	TGTGCCAGCAGTTGCGCGAATCTCCGCACGGGGGAGAACACTGAAGCTTTCTTT	CASSCANLRTGENTEAFF
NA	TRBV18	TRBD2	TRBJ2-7	TGTGCCAGCTCACCAATAGCGGGAACGTACGAGCAGTACTTC	CASSPIAGTYEQYF
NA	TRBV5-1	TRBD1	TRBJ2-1	TGCGCCAGCAGCCAAGGGACAGGGAAGTACAATGAGCAGTTCTTC	CASSQGTGKYNEQFF
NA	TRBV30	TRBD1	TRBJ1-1	TGTGCCTGGAGTGGGACAGGATCTACTGAAGCTTTCTTT	CAWSGTGSTEAFF
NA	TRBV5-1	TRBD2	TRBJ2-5	TGCGCCAGCAGCTTGGATAGCGGGAGAAGACAAGAGACCCAGTACTTC	CASSLDSGRRQETQYF
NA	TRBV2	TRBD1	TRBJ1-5	TGTGCCAGCAGTGACAGGGGGCTCTTTCAGCCCCAGCATTTT	CASSDRGLFQPQHF
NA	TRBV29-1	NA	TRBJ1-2	TGCAGCGTTTTTCCTCCCCCAGACTATGGCTACACCTTC	CSVFPPPDYGYTF
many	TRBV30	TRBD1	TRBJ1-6	TGTGCCTGGAGTGTTGGGACAGGGTATAATTCACCCCTCCACTTT	CAWSVGTGYNSPLHF
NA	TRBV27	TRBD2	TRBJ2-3	TGTGCCAGCAGATTAGCGGGGGTCCAGGGTACGCAGTATTTT	CASRLAGVQGTQYF
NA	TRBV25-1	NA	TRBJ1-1	TGTGCCAGCAGTGAATCGACGCTCAGGGGCTCTGAAGCTTTCTTT	CASSESTLRGSEAFF
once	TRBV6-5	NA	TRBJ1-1	TGTGCCAGCAGTCAAAGGACGGTGGGGGCTGAAGCTTTCTTT	CASSQRTVGAEAFF
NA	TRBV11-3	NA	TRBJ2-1	TGTGCCAGCAGCTTCAGGGTCTTGTCCTACAATGAGCAGTTCTTC	CASSFRVLSYNEQFF
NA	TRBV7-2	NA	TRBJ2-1	TGTGCCAGCAGCTCCTCAGGGAGCTACAATGAGCAGTTCTTC	CASSSSGSYNEQFF
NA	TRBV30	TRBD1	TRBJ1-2	TGTGCCTGGATGGCCCCTGACAGGGACTATGGCTACACCTTC	CAWMAPDRDYGYTF
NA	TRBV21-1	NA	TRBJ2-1	TGTGCCAGCAAGGGCCGGGGGAGACTCTACAATGAGCAGTTCTTC	CASKGRGRLYNEQFF
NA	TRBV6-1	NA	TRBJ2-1	TGTGCCAGCAGGGTGACCAATGAGCAGTTCTTC	CASRVTNEQFF